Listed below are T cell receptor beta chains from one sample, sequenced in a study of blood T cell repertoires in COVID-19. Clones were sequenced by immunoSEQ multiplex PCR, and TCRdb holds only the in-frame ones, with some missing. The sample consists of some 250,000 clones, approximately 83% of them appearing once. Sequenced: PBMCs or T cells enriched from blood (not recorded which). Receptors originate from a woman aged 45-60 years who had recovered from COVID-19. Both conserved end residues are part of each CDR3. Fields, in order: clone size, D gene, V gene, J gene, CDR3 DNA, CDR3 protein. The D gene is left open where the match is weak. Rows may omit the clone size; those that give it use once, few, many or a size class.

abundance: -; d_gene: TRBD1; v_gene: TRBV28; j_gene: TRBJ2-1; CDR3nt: TGTGCCAGCAGTATGGGACAGAGGGTTTTTGGTCAGTTCTTC; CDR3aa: CASSMGQRVFGQFF
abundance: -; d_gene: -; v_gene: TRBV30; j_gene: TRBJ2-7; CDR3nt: TGTGCCGGTGAAGGCCGGGGCTACGAGCAGTACTTC; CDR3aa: CAGEGRGYEQYF
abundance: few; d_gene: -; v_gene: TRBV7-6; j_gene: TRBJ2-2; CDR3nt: TGTGCCAGCAGCTTAGAAGGACTACACACCGGGGAGCTGTTTTTT; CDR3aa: CASSLEGLHTGELFF
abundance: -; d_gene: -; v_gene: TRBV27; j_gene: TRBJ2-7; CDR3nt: TGTGCCAGCAGTTTATCGAGGATGGGCTACGAGCAGTACTTC; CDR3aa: CASSLSRMGYEQYF
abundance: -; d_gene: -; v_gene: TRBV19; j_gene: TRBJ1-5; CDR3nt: TGTGCCAGTAGTATCTTAACTACAGGGAATCAGCCCCAGCATTTT; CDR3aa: CASSILTTGNQPQHF
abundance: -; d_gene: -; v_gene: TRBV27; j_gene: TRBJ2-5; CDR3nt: TGTGCCAGCAGTTCGAGGGATTCTGAGACCCAGTACTTC; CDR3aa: CASSSRDSETQYF
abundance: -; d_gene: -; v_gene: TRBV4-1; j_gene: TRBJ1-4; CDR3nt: TGCGCCAGCAGCCAACGGACAGATATACCTAATGAAAAACTGTTTTTT; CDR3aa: CASSQRTDIPNEKLFF
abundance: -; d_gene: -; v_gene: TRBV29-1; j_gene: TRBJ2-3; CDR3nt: TGCAGCACTTTCTTAGATACGCAGTATTTT; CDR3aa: CSTFLDTQYF
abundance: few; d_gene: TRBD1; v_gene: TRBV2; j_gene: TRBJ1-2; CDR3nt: TGTGCCGGGCTACAGGGGAACTATGGCTACACCTTC; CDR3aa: CAGLQGNYGYTF
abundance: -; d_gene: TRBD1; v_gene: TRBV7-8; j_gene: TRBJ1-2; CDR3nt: TGTGCCAGCAGCTTAGCGGGACAGAGTAACTATGGCTACACCTTC; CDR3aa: CASSLAGQSNYGYTF
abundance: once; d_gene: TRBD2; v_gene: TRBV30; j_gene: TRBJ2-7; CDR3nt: TGTGCCTGGAGGGTGGGACTAGCGGGCCCGAGGGAGCAGTACTTC; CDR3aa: CAWRVGLAGPREQYF
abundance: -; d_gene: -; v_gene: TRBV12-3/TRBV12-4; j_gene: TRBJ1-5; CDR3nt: TGTGCCAGCAGTTTGGAGATTGATCAGCCCCAGCATTTT; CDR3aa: CASSLEIDQPQHF
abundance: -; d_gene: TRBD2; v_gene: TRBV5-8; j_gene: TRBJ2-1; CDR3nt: TGTGCCAGCAGCCCCGGGACTAGCGGGAGCTCCTACAATGAGCAGTTCTTC; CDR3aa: CASSPGTSGSSYNEQFF
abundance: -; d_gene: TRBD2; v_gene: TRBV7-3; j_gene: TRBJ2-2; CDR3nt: TGTGCCAGCAGCTCTAGCGGGGCCAGGAGGTACACCGGGGAGCTGTTTTTT; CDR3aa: CASSSSGARRYTGELFF
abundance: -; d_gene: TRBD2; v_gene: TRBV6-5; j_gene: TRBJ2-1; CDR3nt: TGTGCCAGCGGACTAGCGGGAGGGATCAACAATGAGCAGTTCTTC; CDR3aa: CASGLAGGINNEQFF
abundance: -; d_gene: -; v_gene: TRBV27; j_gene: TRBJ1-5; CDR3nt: TGTGCCAGCAGTTCAAGAACAGGAAATCAGCCCCAGCATTTT; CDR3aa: CASSSRTGNQPQHF
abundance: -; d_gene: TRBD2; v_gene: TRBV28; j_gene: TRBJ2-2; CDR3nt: TGTGCCAGCAGTTTCGGACTAGTCTCCGGGGAGCTGTTTTTT; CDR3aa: CASSFGLVSGELFF
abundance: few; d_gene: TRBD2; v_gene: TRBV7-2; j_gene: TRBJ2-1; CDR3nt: TGTGCCAGCAGCCCCAGTAGCGGGAGCATCTATGAGCAGTTCTTC; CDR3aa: CASSPSSGSIYEQFF
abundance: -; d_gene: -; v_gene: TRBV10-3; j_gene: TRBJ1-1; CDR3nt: TGTGCCATCAGGACACAATTGAACACTGAAGCTTTCTTT; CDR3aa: CAIRTQLNTEAFF
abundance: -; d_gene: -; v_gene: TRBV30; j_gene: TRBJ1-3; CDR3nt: TGTGCCTGGACTCAATACAGGGTTAGCTCGGGAAACACCATATATTTT; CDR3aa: CAWTQYRVSSGNTIYF
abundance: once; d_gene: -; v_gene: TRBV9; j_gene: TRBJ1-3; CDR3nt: TGTGCCAGCAGCGTACTCCTTGGAAACACCATATATTTT; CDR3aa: CASSVLLGNTIYF
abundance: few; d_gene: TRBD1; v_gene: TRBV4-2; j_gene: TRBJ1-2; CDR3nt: TGTGCCAGCAGCCAGGACAGGGGGCGTCTCTATGGCTACACCTTC; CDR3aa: CASSQDRGRLYGYTF
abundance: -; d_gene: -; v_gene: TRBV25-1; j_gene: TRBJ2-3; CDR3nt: TGTGCCAGCGAAGCGGGTTATGGCACAGATACGCAGTATTTT; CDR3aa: CASEAGYGTDTQYF
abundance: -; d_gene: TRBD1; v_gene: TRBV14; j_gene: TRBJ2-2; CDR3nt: TGTGCCAGCAGCCAGTTGACAGGGGACACCGGGGAGCTGTTTTTT; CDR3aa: CASSQLTGDTGELFF
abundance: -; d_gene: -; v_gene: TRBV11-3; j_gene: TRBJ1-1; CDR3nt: TGTGCCAGCAGCCCCGGGGTAGGTTCGGACACTGAAGCTTTCTTT; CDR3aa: CASSPGVGSDTEAFF
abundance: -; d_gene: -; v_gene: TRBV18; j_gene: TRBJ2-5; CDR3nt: TGTGCCAGCTCACCACCGGCAAGAGAGACCCAGTACTTC; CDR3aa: CASSPPARETQYF
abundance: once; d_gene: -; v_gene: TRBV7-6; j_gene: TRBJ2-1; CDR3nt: TGTGCCAGCAGCTTAGGGGCGCTACGCTCCTACAATGAGCAGTTCTTC; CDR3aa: CASSLGALRSYNEQFF
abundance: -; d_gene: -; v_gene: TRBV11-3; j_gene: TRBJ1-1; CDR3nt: TGTGCCAGCAGCCCCCCCGTTGACATCCAAAAGAACACTGAAGCTTTCTTT; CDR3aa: CASSPPVDIQKNTEAFF
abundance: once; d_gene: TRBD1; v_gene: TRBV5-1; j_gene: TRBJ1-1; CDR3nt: TGCGCCAGCAGCCTGCAACCAGGGGGAGCGGGCACTGAAGCTTTCTTT; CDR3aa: CASSLQPGGAGTEAFF
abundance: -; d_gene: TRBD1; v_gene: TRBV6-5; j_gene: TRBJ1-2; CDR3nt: TGTGCCACAGGAGACAGGGTCTATGGCTACACCTTC; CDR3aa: CATGDRVYGYTF
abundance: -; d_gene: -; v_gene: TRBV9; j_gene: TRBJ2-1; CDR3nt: TGTGCCAGCAGCGCAAGAGAACAGGGTGAGCAGTTCTTC; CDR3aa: CASSAREQGEQFF
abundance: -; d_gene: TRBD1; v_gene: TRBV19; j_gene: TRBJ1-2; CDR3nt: TGTGCCAGTAGTCCTACGGACAGGGCTACTGGCTACACCTTC; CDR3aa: CASSPTDRATGYTF
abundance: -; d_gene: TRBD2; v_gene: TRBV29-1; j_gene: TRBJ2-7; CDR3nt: TGCAGCGTTCGCCCGACTAGCGGCTCCTACGAGCAGTACTTC; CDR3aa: CSVRPTSGSYEQYF
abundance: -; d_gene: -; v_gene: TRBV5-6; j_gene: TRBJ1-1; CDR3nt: TGTGCCAGCTCGCACGAGGATATTGAAGCTTTCTTT; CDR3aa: CASSHEDIEAFF
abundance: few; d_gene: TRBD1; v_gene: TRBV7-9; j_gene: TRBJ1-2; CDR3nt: TGTGCCAGCAGCTCATGGACAGGGGGAGTAGATGGCTACACCTTC; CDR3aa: CASSSWTGGVDGYTF
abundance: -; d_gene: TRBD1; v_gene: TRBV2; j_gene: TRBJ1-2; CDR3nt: TGTGCCAGCAGCCCCGGGACAGGGGGCGCAAACTATGGCTACACCTTC; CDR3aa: CASSPGTGGANYGYTF
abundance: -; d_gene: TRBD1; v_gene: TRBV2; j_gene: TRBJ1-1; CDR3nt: TGTGCCAGCAGTACGACAGGGGGCATCGCTGAAGCTTTCTTT; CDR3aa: CASSTTGGIAEAFF
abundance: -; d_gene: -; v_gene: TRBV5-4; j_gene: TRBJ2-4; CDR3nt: TGTGCCAGCAGCTCGGGATCACCATTAGCCAAAAACATTCAGTACTTC; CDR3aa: CASSSGSPLAKNIQYF
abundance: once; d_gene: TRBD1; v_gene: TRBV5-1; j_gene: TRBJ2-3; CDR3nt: TGCGCCAGCAGCTTCATGGACAGGGGCACAGATACGCAGTATTTT; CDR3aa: CASSFMDRGTDTQYF
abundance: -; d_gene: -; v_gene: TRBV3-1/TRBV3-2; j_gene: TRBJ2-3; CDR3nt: TGTGCCAGCAGCATCCACAGGGAAAATACGCAGTATTTT; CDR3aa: CASSIHRENTQYF
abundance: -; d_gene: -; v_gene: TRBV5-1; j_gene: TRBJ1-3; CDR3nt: TGCGCCAGCAGCTTGGCCCATGACACCATATATTTT; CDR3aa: CASSLAHDTIYF
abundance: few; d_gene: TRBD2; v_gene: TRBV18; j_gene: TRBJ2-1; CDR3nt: TGTGCCAGCTCACCCGGGGGGGGCTACAGTGAGCAGTTCTTC; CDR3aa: CASSPGGGYSEQFF
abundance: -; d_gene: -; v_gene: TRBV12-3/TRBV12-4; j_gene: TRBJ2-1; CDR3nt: TGTGCCACAAACCGAGACTCCTACAATGAGCAGTTCTTC; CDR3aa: CATNRDSYNEQFF